What follows is one T cell receptor (beta chain) and its context. It lacks a known antigen. Base qualities are not recorded, but no much larger clone differs from it by a single base. The CDR1 and CDR2 encoded by the germline V gene are SGHDT and YYEEEE. Taken from cysteine to phenylalanine, the CDR3 has 15 residues. Only the CDR3 region is kept as DNA, spanning 45 bases read in frame from base 1. After removal of 3 bases from V and 15 bases from J, the junction retains 10 bases not matched to a gene. These data come from a study of technical replicates of blood from several donors (dated by TCRdb to the late 2010s). The library was prepared using the immunoSEQ multiplex PCR assay. In TCRdb, the immuneACCESS table is reduced to in-frame sequences with V and J assigned. These tables do not hold every clone; where another copy was compared, an unresolved V gene accounts for under half, and the others remain unexplained. The sample table holds approximately 92,000 clones, of which approximately 95% were seen once. The ten largest make up roughly 0.21% of the sample.

Rearrangement joined TRBV5-6 to TRBJ2-1; a stretch of 15 junction bases matches TRBD2. Input material: T cells isolated from PBMCs. The receptor was isolated from a human donor in good health. The DNA sequence is as follows: TGTGCCAGCAGCTCCTGGACTAGCGGGGGGGCGGATGCGTTCTTC. This gives the protein CASSSWTSGGADAFF.